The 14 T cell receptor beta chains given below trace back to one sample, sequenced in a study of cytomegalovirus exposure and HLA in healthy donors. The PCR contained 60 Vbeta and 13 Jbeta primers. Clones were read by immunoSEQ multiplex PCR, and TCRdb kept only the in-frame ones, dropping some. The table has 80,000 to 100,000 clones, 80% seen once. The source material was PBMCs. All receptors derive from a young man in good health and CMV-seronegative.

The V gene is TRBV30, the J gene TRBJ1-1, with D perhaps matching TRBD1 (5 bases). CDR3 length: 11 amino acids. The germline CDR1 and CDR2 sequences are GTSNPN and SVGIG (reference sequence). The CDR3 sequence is CVGGGDTEAFF. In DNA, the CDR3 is TGTGTCGGCGGGGGTGACACTGAAGCTTTCTTT.

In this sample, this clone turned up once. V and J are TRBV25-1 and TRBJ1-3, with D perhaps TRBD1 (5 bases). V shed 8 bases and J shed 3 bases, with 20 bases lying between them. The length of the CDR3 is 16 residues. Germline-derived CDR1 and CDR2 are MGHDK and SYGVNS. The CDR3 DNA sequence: TGTGCCAGCCACACAACAGACAGCGATCTTGGAAACACCATATATTTT. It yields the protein CASHTTDSDLGNTIYF.

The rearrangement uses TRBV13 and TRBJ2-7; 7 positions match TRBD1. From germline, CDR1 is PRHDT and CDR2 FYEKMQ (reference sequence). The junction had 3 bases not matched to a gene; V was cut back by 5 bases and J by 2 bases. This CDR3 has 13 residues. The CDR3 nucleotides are TGTGCCAGCAGCGGCGGACAGGCCTACGAGCAGTACTTC. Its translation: CASSGGQAYEQYF.

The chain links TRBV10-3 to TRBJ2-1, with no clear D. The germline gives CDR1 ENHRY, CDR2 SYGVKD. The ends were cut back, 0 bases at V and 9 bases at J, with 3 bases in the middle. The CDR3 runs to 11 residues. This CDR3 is CAISESSEQFF. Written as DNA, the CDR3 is TGTGCCATCAGTGAGTCCTCTGAGCAGTTCTTC.

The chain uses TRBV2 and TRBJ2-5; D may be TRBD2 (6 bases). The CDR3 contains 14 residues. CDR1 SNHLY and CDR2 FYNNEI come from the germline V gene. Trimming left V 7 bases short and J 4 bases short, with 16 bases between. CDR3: CASKSSGGPETQYF. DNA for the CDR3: TGTGCCAGCAAGAGTAGCGGAGGGCCAGAGACCCAGTACTTC.

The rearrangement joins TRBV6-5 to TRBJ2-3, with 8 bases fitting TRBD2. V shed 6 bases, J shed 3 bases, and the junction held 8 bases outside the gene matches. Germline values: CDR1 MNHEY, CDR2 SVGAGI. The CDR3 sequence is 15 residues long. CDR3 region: CASRSTGGSTDTQYF. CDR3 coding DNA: TGTGCCAGCAGGTCAACGGGGGGGAGTACAGATACGCAGTATTTT.

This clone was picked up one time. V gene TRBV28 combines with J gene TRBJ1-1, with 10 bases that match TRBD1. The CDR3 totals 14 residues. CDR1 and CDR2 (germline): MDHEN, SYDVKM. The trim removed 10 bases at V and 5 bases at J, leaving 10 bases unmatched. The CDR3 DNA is TGTGCCACCTTGACAGGGGGCTACGGGACTGAAGCTTTCTTT. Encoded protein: CATLTGGYGTEAFF.

CDR3: CASSFVTGADTQYF. The CDR3 coding sequence is TGTGCCAGCAGCTTCGTTACAGGGGCAGATACGCAGTATTTT. V and J are TRBV7-2 and TRBJ2-3; TRBD1 agrees at 7 bases. The CDR3 loop spans 14 amino acids. V was clipped by 3 bases and J by 4 bases; unmatched bases: 4. Germline V gene lookup returns CDR1 SGHTA and CDR2 FQGNSA.

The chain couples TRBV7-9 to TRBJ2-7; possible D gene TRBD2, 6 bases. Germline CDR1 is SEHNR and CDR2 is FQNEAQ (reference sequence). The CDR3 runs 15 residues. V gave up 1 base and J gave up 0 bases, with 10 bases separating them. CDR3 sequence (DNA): TGTGCCAGCAGCTTAGGGGAGGTAACCTCCTACGAGCAGTACTTC. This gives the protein CASSLGEVTSYEQYF.

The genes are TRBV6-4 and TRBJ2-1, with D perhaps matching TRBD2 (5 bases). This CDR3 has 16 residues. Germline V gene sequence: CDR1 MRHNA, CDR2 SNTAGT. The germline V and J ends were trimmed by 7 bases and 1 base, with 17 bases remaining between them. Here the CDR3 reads CASTPDGGGSYNEQFF. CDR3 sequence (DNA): TGTGCCAGCACCCCAGACGGCGGAGGATCCTACAATGAGCAGTTCTTC.

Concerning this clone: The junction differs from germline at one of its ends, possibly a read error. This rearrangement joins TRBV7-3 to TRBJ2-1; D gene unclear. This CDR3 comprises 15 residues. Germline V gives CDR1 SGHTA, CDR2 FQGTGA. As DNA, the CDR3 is TGTGCCAGCAGCCTAACCCCCGGGTCCTACAATGAGCAGTTCTTC. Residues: CASSLTPGSYNEQFF.

The DNA of the CDR3 is TGTGCCAGCAGTCGGGTTGGCTACACCTTC. It encodes CASSRVGYTF. The chain has TRBV6-6 and TRBJ1-2; no clear D. V lost 5 bases to trimming and J lost 7 bases, with 5 bases between them. Germline-derived CDR1 and CDR2 are MNHNY and SVGAGI (reference sequence). The CDR3 is made up of 10 amino acids.

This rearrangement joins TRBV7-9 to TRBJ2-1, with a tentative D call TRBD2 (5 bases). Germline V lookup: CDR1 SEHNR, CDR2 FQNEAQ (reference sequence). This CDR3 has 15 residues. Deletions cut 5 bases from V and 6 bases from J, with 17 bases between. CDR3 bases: TGTGCCAGCAGCAAACCCGGGAAAAGCCCCAATGAGCAGTTCTTC. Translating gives CASSKPGKSPNEQFF.

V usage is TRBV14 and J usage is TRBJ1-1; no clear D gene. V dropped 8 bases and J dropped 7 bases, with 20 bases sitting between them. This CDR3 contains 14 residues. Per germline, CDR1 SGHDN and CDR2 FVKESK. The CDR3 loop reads CASAPSRVPHEAFF. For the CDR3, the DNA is TGTGCCAGCGCCCCCAGTCGGGTTCCACATGAAGCTTTCTTT.